A single TCR beta chain is shown here with its context. Per the original methods: Nucleated cell number was recorded as an estimate derived from reference gene primer amplification. Only in-frame clones appear in the TCRdb table, and some are missing; sequencing was by immunoSEQ multiplex PCR. That table gives V, J and clone size, and the DNA gave D and trimming. The table lists around 100,000 clones, approximately 84% of them singletons. CDR3 length equals 15 residues. The germline V gene has CDR1 LGHDT and CDR2 YNNKEL (reference sequence). Trimming left V 0 bases short and J 4 bases short, with 12 bases between. The data originate from a study of blood T cell repertoires in COVID-19. Study details: Samples came from the United States, Italy and Spain, spanning acute and convalescent COVID-19. T cells, B-cell-depleted T cells, or PBMCs provided the cDNA or gDNA that served as material.

Sequenced: peripheral blood. This TCR came from a human donor in a cohort sampled during active COVID-19. The gene calls are TRBV3-1 (or the pseudogene TRBV3-2) and TRBJ1-2, with D possibly matching TRBD1 (6 bases). The CDR3 sequence is CASSQDRGPIYGYTF. In nucleotides, the CDR3 is TGTGCCAGCAGCCAAGACAGGGGACCCATCTATGGCTACACCTTC.